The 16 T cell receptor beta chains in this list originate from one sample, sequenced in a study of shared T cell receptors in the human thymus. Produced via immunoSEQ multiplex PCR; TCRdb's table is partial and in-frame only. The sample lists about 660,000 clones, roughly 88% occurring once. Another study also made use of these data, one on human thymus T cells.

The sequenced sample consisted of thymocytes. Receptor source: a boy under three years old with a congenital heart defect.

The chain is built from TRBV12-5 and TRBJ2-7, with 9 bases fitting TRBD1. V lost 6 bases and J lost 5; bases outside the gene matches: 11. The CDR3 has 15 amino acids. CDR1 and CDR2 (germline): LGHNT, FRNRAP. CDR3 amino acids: CASGRNRDRDHEQYF. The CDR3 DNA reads TGTGCTAGTGGACGCAACCGGGACAGGGACCACGAGCAGTACTTC. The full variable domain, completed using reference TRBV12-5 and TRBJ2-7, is DARVTQTPRHKVTEMGQEVTMRCQPILGHNTVFWYRQTMMQGLELLAYFRNRAPLDDSGMPKDRFSAEMPDATLATLKIQPSEPRDSAVYFCASGRNRDRDHEQYFGPGTRLTVT.

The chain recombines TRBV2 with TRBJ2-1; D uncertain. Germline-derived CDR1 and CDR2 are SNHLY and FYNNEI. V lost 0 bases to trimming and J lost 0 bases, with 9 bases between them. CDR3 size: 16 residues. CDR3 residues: CASSEARKHSYNEQFF. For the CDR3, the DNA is TGTGCCAGCAGTGAAGCGCGGAAACACTCCTACAATGAGCAGTTCTTC. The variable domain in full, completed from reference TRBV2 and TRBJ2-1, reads EPEVTQTPSHQVTQMGQEVILRCVPISNHLYFYWYRQILGQKVEFLVSFYNNEISEKSEIFDDQFSVERPDGSNFTLKIRSTKLEDSAMYFCASSEARKHSYNEQFFGPGTRLTVL.

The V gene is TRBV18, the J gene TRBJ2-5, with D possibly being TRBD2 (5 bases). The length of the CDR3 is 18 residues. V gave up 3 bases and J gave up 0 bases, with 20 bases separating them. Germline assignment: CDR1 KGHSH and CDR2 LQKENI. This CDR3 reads CASSPRGVQITYQETQYF. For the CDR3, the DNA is TGTGCCAGCTCACCTCGGGGTGTGCAGATAACGTACCAAGAGACCCAGTACTTC.

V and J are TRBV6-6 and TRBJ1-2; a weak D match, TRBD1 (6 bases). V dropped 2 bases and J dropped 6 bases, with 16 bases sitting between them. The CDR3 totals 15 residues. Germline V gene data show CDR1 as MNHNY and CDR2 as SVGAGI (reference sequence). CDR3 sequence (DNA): TGTGCCAGCAGTTACCTTGGCCGGGGGGCAAATGGCTACACCTTC. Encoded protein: CASSYLGRGANGYTF.

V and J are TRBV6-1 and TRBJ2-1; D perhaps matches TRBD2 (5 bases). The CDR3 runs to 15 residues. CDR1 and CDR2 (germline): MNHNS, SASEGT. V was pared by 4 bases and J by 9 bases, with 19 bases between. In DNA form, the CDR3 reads TGTGCCAGCAGTGGGGCACTAGTGGGGTTGGGTGAGCAGTTCTTC. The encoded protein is CASSGALVGLGEQFF.

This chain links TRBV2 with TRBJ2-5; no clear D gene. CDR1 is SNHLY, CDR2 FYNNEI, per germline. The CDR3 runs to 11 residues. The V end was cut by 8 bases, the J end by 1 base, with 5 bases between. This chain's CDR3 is CASLRQETQYF. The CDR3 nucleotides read TGTGCCAGCCTGCGCCAAGAGACCCAGTACTTC.

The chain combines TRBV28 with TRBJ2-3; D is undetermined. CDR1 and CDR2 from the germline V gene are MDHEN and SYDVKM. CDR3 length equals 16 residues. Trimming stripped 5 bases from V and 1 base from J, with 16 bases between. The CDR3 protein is CASSPPPYRRTDTQYF. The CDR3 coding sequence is TGTGCCAGCAGTCCCCCTCCCTATCGCCGCACAGATACGCAGTATTTT.

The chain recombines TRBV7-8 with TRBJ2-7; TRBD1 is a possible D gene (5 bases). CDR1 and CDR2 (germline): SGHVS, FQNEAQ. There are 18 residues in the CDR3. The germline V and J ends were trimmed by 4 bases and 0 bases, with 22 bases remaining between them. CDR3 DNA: TGTGCCAGCAGCTGCGAGCCAGGGCCAGCTGAGACCTCCTACGAGCAGTACTTC. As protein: CASSCEPGPAETSYEQYF.

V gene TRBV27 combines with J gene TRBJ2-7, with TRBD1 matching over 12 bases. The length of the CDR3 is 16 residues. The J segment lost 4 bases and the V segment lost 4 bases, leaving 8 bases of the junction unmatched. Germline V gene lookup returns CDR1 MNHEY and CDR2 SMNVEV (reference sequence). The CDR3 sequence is CASSSLGTGGIYEQYF. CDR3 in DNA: TGTGCCAGCAGTTCACTCGGGACAGGGGGCATATACGAGCAGTACTTC.

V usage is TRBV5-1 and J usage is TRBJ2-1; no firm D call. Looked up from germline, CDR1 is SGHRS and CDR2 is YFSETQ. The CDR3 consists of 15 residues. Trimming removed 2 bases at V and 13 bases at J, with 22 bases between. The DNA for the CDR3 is TGCGCCAGCAGCTTATTGCCCCTCGCGGAAGATTATCAGTTCTTC. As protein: CASSLLPLAEDYQFF.

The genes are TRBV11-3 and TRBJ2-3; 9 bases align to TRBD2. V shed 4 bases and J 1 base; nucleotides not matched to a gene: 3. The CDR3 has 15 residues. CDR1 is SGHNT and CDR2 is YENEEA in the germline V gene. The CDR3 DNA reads TGTGCCAGCAGCTCAGCGGGGGGAGGCACAGATACGCAGTATTTT. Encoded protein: CASSSAGGGTDTQYF.

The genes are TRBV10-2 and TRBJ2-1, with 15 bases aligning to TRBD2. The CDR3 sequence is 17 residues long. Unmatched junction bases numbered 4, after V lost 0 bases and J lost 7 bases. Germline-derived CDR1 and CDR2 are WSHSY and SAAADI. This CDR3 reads CASSESVGLAGGNEQFF. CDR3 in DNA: TGCGCCAGCAGTGAGTCGGTGGGACTAGCGGGAGGTAATGAGCAGTTCTTC.

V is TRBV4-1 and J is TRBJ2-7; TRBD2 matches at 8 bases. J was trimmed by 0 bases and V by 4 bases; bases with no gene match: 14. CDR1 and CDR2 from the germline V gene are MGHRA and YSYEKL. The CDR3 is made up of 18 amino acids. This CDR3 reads CASSRLWSLSGTSYEQYF. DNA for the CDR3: TGCGCCAGCAGCCGATTATGGAGCCTTAGCGGGACCTCCTACGAGCAGTACTTC.

Here the CDR3 DNA reads TGTGCCAGCAGTGAACAGGGTTTTGGTCAGCCCCAGCATTTT. Residues: CASSEQGFGQPQHF. The chain recombines TRBV2 with TRBJ1-5; D perhaps matches TRBD1 (5 bases). The ends were cut back, 2 bases at V and 6 bases at J, with 11 bases in the middle. Germline V gives CDR1 SNHLY, CDR2 FYNNEI. The CDR3 is 14 amino acids.

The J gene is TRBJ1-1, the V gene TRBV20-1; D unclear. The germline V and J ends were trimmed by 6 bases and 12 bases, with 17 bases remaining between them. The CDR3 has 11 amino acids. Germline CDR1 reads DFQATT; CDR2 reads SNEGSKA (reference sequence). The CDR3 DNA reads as TGCAGTGCCCTGAGTGGAGGGAGACCTTTCTTT. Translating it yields CSALSGGRPFF.

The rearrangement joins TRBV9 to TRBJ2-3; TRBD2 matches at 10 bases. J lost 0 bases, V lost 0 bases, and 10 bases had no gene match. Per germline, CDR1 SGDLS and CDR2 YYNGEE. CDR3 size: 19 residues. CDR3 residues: CASSVGYLAGESSTDTQYF. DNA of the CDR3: TGTGCCAGCAGCGTAGGGTACCTAGCGGGAGAAAGTAGCACAGATACGCAGTATTTT.